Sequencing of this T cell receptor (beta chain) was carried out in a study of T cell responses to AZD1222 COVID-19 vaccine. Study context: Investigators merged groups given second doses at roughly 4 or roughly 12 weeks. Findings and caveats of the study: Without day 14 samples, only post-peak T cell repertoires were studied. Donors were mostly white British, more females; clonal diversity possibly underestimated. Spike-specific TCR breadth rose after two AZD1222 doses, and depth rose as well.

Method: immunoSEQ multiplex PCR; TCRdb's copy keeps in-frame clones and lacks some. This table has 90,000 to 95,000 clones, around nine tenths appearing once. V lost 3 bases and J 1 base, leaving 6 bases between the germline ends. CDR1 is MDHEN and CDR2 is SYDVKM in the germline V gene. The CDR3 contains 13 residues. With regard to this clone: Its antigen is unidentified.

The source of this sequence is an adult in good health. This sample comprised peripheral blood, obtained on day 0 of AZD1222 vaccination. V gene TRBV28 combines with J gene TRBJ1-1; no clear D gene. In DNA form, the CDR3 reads TGTGCCAGCAGTTTTCCACAGAACACTGAAGCTTTCTTT. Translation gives CASSFPQNTEAFF.